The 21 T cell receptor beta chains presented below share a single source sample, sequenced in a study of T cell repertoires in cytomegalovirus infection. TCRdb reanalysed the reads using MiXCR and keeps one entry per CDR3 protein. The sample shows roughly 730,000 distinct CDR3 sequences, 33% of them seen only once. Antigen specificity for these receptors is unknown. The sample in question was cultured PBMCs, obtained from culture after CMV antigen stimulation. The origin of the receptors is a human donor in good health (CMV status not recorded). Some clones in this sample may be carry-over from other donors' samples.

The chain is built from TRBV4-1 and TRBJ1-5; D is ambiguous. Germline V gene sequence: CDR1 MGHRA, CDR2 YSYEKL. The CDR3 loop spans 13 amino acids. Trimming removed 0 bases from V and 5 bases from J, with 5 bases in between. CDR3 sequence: CASSQDIYQPQHF. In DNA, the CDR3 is TGCGCCAGCAGCCAAGATATCTATCAGCCCCAGCATTTT.

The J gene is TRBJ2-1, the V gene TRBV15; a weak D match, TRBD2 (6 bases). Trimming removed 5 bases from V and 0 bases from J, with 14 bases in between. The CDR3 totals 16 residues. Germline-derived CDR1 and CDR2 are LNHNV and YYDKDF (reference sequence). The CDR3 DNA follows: TGTGCCACCAGCGACCGACGGGAGAGCTCCTACAATGAGCAGTTCTTC. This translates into CATSDRRESSYNEQFF.

The CDR3 DNA reads TGTGCCAGCAGTTCCCACCTGACTAGTCTGCAGTACTTC. Its translation: CASSSHLTSLQYF. V is TRBV27 and J is TRBJ2-7; D perhaps matches TRBD2 (6 bases). CDR1 is MNHEY and CDR2 is SMNVEV in the germline V gene (reference sequence). The CDR3 totals 13 residues. Trimming removed 4 bases at V and 9 bases at J, with 16 bases between.

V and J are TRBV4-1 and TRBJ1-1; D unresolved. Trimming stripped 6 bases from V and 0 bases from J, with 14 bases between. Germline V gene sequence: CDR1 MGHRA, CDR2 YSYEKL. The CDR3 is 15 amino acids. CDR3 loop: CASSPDPRLNTEAFF. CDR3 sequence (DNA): TGCGCCAGCAGTCCCGATCCCAGACTGAACACTGAAGCTTTCTTT.

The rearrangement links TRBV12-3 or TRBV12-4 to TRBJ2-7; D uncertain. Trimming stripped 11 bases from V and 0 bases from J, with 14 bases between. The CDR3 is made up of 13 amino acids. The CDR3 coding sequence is TGTGCCCGGACGGAGTGGAGCTCCTACGAGCAGTACTTC. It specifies CARTEWSSYEQYF.

CDR3 sequence reads: CASSGSFLHYGYTF. In nucleotides, the CDR3 is TGCGCCAGCAGTGGAAGTTTCCTTCACTATGGCTACACCTTC. The chain has TRBV10-1 and TRBJ1-2; no reliable D call. The CDR3 runs to 14 residues. The V gene lost 4 bases and the J gene lost 3 bases, with 12 bases spanning the gap. Germline CDR1 and CDR2: WNHNN and SYGVQD (reference sequence).

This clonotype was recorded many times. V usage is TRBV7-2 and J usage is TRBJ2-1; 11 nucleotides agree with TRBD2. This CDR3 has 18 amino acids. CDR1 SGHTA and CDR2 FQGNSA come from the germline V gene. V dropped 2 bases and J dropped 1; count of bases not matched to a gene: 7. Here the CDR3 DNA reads TGTGCCAGCAGCTTAAGGGGGACTAGCGGACTTTCCTACAATGAGCAGTTCTTC. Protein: CASSLRGTSGLSYNEQFF. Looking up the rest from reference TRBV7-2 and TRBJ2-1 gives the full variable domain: GAGVSQSPSNKVTEKGKDVELRCDPISGHTALYWYRQSLGQGLEFLIYFQGNSAPDKSGLPSDRFSAERTGGSVSTLTIQRTQQEDSAVYLCASSLRGTSGLSYNEQFFGPGTRLTVL.

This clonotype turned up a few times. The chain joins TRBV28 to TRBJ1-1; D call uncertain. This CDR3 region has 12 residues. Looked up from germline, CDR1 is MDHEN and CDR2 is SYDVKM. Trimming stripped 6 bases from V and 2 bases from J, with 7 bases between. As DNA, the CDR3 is TGTGCCAGCAGCCAAGTTAACACTGAAGCTTTCTTT. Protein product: CASSQVNTEAFF.

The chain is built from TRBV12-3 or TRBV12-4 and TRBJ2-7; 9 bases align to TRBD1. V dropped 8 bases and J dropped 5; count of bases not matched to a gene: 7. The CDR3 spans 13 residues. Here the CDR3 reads CASVMTGGDEQYF. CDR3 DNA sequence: TGTGCCAGCGTCATGACAGGGGGAGACGAGCAGTACTTC.

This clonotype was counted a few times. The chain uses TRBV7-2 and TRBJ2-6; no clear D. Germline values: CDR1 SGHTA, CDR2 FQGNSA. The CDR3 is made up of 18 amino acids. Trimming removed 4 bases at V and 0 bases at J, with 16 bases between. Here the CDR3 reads CASSYRRVLRSGANVLTF. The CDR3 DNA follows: TGTGCCAGCAGCTATAGACGGGTGCTCCGCTCTGGGGCCAACGTCCTGACTTTC.

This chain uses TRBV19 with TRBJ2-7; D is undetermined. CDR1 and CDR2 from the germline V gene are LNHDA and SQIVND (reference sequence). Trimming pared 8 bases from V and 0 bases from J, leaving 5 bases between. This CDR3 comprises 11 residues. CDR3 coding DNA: TGTGCCAGTGGAGTCTCCTACGAGCAGTACTTC. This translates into CASGVSYEQYF.

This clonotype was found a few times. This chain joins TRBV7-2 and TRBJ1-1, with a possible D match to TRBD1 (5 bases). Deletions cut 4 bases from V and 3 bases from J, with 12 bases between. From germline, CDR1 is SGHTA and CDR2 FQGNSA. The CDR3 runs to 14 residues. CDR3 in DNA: TGTGCCAGCAGCTCCTCCGGGGCTTACACTGAAGCTTTCTTT. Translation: CASSSSGAYTEAFF.

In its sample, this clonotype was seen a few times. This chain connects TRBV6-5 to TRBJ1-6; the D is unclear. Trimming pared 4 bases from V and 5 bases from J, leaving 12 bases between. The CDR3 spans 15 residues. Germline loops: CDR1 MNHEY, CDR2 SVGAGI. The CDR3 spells CASSFSTGNNSPLHF. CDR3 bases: TGTGCCAGCAGTTTCTCGACTGGGAATAATTCACCCCTCCACTTT.

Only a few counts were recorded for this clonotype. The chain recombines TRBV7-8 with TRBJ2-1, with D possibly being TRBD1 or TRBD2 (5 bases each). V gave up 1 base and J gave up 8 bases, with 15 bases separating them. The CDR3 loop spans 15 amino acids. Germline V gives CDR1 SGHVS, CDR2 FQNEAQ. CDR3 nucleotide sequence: TGTGCCAGCAGCTTAGAGAGATGGGGGACCCATGAGCAGTTCTTC. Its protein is CASSLERWGTHEQFF.

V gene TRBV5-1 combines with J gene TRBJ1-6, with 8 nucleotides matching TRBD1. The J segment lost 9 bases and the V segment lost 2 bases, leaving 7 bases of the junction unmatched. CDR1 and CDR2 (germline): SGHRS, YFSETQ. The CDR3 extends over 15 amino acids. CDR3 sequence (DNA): TGCGCCAGCAGCTTTGATGGACAGGGTGGTTCACCCCTCCACTTT. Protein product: CASSFDGQGGSPLHF.

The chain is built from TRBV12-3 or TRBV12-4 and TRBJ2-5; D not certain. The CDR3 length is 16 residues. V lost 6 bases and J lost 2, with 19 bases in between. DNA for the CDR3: TGTGCCAGCAGCCGTTCATACTTGACCCTTCAAGAGACCCAGTACTTC. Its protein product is CASSRSYLTLQETQYF.

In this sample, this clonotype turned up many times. CDR3 DNA sequence: TGTGCCAGCAGCTCTAACAGGGGAAGCTATGGCTACACCTTC. This encodes CASSSNRGSYGYTF. The chain employs TRBV7-2 and TRBJ1-2; 7 nucleotides agree with TRBD1. Germline lookup yields CDR1 SGHTA and CDR2 FQGNSA. This CDR3 contains 14 residues. J gave up 4 bases and V 4 bases, and 6 bases lay outside the gene matches.

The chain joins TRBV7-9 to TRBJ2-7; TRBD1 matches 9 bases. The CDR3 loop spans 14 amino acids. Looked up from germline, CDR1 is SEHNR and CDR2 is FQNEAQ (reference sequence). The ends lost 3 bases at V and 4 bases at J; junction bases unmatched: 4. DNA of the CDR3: TGTGCCAGCAGCTTTGGGGGACAGGGTTACGAGCAGTACTTC. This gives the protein CASSFGGQGYEQYF.

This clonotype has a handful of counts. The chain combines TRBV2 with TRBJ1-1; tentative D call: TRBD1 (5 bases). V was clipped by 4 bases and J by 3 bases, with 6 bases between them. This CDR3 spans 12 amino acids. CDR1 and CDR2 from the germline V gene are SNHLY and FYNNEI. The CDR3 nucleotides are TGTGCCAGCAGTGGGGACCACACTGAAGCTTTCTTT. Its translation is CASSGDHTEAFF.

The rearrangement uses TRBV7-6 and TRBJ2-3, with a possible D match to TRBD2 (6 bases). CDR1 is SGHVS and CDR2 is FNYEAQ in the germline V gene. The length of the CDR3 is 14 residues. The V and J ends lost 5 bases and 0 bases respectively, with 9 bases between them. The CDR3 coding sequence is TGTGCCAGCAGCCATGGGACTAGCACAGATACGCAGTATTTT. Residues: CASSHGTSTDTQYF.

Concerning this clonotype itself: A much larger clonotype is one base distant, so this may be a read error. The CDR3 spells CASSSIVAGLYNEQFF. CDR3 nucleotides: TGTGCCAGCAGCTCCATAGTAGCGGGATTATACAATGAGCAGTTCTTC. The rearrangement uses TRBV7-2 and TRBJ2-1; the match to TRBD2 covers 8 bases. This CDR3 has 16 amino acids. Per the germline V gene, CDR1 is SGHTA and CDR2 is FQGNSA. The V gene end was trimmed by 4 bases and the J gene end by 4 bases; junction bases not matched to a gene: 9.